This is a list of T cell receptor beta chains from one sample in a study of T cells in narcolepsy. The method was immunoSEQ multiplex PCR; TCRdb's version includes in-frame clones alone and lacks a portion of them. The sample has over 30,000 clones; about 85% are singletons. The sequencing input was CD45RA- memory CD4+ T cells from PBMCs. The receptors here all came from a human donor with narcolepsy. Both conserved end residues are part of each CDR3. D genes are given only for firm matches. Clone size is not always given. Where it is, it says once, few, many or a class for expanded clones.

15	TRBJ1-5	TRBV21-1	-	-	TGTGCCACCAGGACCTTGGCAGGTGAAAATCAGCCCCAGCATTTT	CATRTLAGENQPQHF
13	TRBJ2-3	TRBV4-2	-	TRBD1	TGTGCCAGCAGCCAAACCGGGACAGTTACGCAGTATTTT	CASSQTGTVTQYF
16	TRBJ2-1	TRBV5-4	few	-	TGTGCCAGCAGTAAGAGCGGTGCACATGTTTACAATGAGCAGTTCTTC	CASSKSGAHVYNEQFF
15	TRBJ2-7	TRBV28	-	TRBD2	TGTGCCAGCAGTCCGACTAGCGGGGGGTCCCACGAGCAGTACTTC	CASSPTSGGSHEQYF
17	TRBJ2-1	TRBV6-4	once	TRBD2	TGTGCCAGCAGTGACACGGGGCGGGGGAGCTCCTACAATGAGCAGTTCTTC	CASSDTGRGSSYNEQFF
16	TRBJ2-5	TRBV7-2	few	TRBD1	TGTGCCAGCAGCTTATGGACAGGGGGGGGCGAAGAGACCCAGTACTTC	CASSLWTGGGEETQYF
17	TRBJ2-1	TRBV4-2	-	TRBD2	TGTGCCAGCAGCCAAGAAGGGTCGGCTAGCGGGGGGAATGAGCAGTTCTTC	CASSQEGSASGGNEQFF
16	TRBJ2-1	TRBV5-5	-	-	TGTGCCAGCAGCAGACGGGAGAGGAGAACCTACAATGAGCAGTTCTTC	CASSRRERRTYNEQFF
15	TRBJ2-2	TRBV11-2	-	TRBD2	TGTGCCAGCAGCTTAGAGCGGGGGGGCGGCGGGGAGCTGTTTTTT	CASSLERGGGGELFF
16	TRBJ1-5	TRBV19	few	TRBD1	TGTGCCAGTAGCCCCCGGGACAGGGGGGAAAAAAAGCCCCAGCATTTT	CASSPRDRGEKKPQHF
14	TRBJ2-5	TRBV10-3	-	TRBD1	TGTGCCATCCAGGGGACAGGCCCACAAGAGACCCAGTACTTC	CAIQGTGPQETQYF
14	TRBJ1-4	TRBV5-1	-	-	TGCGCCAGCAGCACCGGGAGGACTAATGAAAAACTGTTTTTT	CASSTGRTNEKLFF
15	TRBJ2-1	TRBV5-1	-	TRBD2	TGCGCCAGCAGCTTGAGGCGGGGGGCGTACAATGAGCAGTTCTTC	CASSLRRGAYNEQFF
13	TRBJ1-1	TRBV30	once	-	TGTGCCTGGAGACTCCGGCCGAACACTGAAGCTTTCTTT	CAWRLRPNTEAFF
15	TRBJ1-1	TRBV30	-	TRBD1	TGTGCCTGGAGTGCCCAGTGGACAGGGTCCACTGAAGCTTTCTTT	CAWSAQWTGSTEAFF
17	TRBJ2-2	TRBV7-2	-	TRBD2	TGTGCCAGCAGCTTAGGTAGTAGCGGGGTTAACACCGGGGAGCTGTTTTTT	CASSLGSSGVNTGELFF
13	TRBJ1-2	TRBV12-5	-	TRBD1	TGTGCTAGTGGTTTAGGGACAGGCGGCGGCTACACCTTC	CASGLGTGGGYTF
14	TRBJ2-1	TRBV6-1	-	-	TGTGCCAGCACCCTAAATCCTCTAGCACGCGAGCAGTTCTTC	CASTLNPLAREQFF
14	TRBJ2-7	TRBV6-6	few	-	TGTGCCAGCAGTCACACGAGGGCCCCCTACGAGCAGTACTTC	CASSHTRAPYEQYF
14	TRBJ2-5	TRBV2	-	-	TGTGCCAGCAGTGAAGGCAGGGTCCAAGAGACCCAGTACTTC	CASSEGRVQETQYF
18	TRBJ2-5	TRBV21-1	-	-	TGTGCCAGCAGCCCGTGGACTAGCGGGGGCTTATCCAAGAAGACCCAGTACTTC	CASSPWTSGGLSKKTQYF
14	TRBJ1-1	TRBV28	-	TRBD1	TGTGCCAGCAGTTTGACAGGGGGGAGCACTGAAGCTTTCTTT	CASSLTGGSTEAFF
13	TRBJ1-1	TRBV7-2	-	-	TGTGCCAGCAGCTTATTGGAGAACACTGAAGCTTTCTTT	CASSLLENTEAFF
13	TRBJ2-7	TRBV4-3	-	-	TGCGCCAGCAGCCAAGCCAGGGAGTACGAGCAGTACTTC	CASSQAREYEQYF
16	TRBJ2-7	TRBV6-7	-	-	TGTGCCAGCAGTCGCCGGCGGGACAGAACCATCTACGAGCAGTACTTC	CASSRRRDRTIYEQYF
13	TRBJ1-1	TRBV5-1	once	-	TGCGCCAGCAGCTTGTGGGAGAACACTGAAGCTTTCTTT	CASSLWENTEAFF
17	TRBJ1-2	TRBV19	once	-	TGTGCCAGTAGTGTTTCCGGGACACTGGGTACTAACTATGGCTACACCTTC	CASSVSGTLGTNYGYTF
17	TRBJ2-3	TRBV5-1	-	TRBD2	TGCGCCAGCAGCTTGGCCCGTGGCGGGGGGGCCGAAGATACGCAGTATTTT	CASSLARGGGAEDTQYF